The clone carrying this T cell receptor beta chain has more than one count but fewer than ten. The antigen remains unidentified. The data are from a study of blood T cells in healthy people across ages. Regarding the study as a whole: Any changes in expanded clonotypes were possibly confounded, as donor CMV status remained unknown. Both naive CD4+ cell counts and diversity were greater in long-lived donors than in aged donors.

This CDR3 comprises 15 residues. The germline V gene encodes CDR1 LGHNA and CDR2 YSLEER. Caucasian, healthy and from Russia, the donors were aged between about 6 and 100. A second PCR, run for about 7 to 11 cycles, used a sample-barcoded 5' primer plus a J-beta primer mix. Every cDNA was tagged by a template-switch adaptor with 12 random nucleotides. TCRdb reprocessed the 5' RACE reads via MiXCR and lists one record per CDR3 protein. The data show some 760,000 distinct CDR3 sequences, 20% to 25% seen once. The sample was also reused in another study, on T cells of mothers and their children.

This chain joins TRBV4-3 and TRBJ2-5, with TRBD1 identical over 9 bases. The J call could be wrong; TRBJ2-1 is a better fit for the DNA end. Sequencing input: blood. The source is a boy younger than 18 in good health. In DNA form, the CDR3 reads TGCGCCAGCAGCCCCGGACAGGGGAGTGGCAATGAGCAGTTCTTC. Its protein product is CASSPGQGSGNEQFF.